This T cell receptor beta chain was found in a study of T cell responses to AZD1222 COVID-19 vaccine. Samples with a second dose at about 4 or about 12 weeks were pooled together. Trimming pared 4 bases from V and 0 bases from J, leaving 9 bases between. This CDR3 is built from 15 residues. Germline V gene data show CDR1 as MDHEN and CDR2 as SYDVKM. Study-level findings and limits: Dominant at 160-218 and 743-854, vaccine-associated CD4 TCRs also spanned spike. It was only a handful of AZD1222 recipients who were seropositive at baseline.

As for this clone: Its antigen is currently unknown.

TCRdb's copy holds only in-frame clones and misses some; the assay was immunoSEQ multiplex PCR. Of about 120,000 clones in the sample, roughly 87% were seen once. This receptor was obtained from an adult who received the AZD1222 COVID-19 vaccine. This sample comprised peripheral blood, obtained 28 days after the second AZD1222 dose. The chain carries TRBV28 and TRBJ1-4; D ambiguous. CDR3 DNA: TGTGCCAGCAGTTCCGCCACGGCAACTAATGAAAAACTGTTTTTT. This codes for CASSSATATNEKLFF.